This paragraph covers one T cell receptor (beta chain) sequence. Its antigen is unidentified. The Oncomine TCR Beta short-read assay was applied to DNA of cultured CD4+ T cells. In this case, cultured CD4+ T cells provided the extracted genomic DNA. TCRdb re-derived calls from the PCR reads in MiXCR, one entry per CDR3 protein. The sample comprises just over 4,000 distinct CDR3 sequences, around a fifth of which are singletons, and approximately 17% rests with the top ten. The entry originates in a study of vaccination and CD4 T cells after COVID-19. The treatment was: roughly ten-day PBMC culture with coronavirus spike peptide pools or control peptides (ViraFEST assay). The sequenced material came from CD4+ T cells from blood, cultured in vitro. The sequence derives from a human donor who had recovered from COVID-19.

CDR3 amino acids: CSALGLAGLYNEQFF. The CDR3 DNA reads TGCAGTGCCCTGGGACTAGCGGGACTTTACAATGAGCAGTTCTTC. V and J are TRBV20-1 and TRBJ2-1; TRBD2 matches at 13 bases. Germline CDR1 and CDR2: DFQATT and SNEGSKA (reference sequence). The V segment lost 6 bases and the J segment 4 bases; nucleotides outside the gene matches: 6. The CDR3 loop spans 15 amino acids.